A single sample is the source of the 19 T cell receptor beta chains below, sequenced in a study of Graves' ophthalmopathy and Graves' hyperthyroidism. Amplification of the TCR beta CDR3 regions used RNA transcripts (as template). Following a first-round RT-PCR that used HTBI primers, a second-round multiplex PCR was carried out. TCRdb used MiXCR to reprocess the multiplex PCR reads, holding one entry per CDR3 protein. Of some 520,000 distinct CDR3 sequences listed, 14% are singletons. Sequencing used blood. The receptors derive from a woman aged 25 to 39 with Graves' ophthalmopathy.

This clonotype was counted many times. CDR3 loop: CASSSLLAGGGTGELFF. As DNA, the CDR3 is TGTGCCAGCAGTTCCTTACTAGCGGGAGGAGGTACCGGGGAGCTGTTTTTT. The V and J genes are TRBV6-5 and TRBJ2-2; 12 nucleotides line up with TRBD2. The V and J ends lost 4 bases and 5 bases, in that order; junction bases with no gene match: 8. This CDR3 region has 17 residues. Germline values: CDR1 MNHEY, CDR2 SVGAGI.

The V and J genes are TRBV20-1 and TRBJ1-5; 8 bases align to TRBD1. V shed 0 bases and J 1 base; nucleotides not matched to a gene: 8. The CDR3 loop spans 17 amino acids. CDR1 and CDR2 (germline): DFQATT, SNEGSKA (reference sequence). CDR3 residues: CSARDSQQGESNQPQHF. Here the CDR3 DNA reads TGCAGTGCTAGAGATTCCCAACAGGGGGAGAGCAATCAGCCCCAGCATTTT.

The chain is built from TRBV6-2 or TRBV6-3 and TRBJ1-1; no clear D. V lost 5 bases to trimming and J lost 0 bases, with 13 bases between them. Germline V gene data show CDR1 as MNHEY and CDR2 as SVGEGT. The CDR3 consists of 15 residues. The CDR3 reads CASSAPLGMNTEAFF. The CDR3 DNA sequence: TGTGCCAGCAGTGCCCCGCTGGGCATGAACACTGAAGCTTTCTTT.

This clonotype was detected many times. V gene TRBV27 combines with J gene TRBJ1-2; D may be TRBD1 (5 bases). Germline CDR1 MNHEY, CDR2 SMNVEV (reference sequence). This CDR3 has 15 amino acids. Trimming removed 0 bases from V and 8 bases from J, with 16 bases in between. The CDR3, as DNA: TGTGCCAGCAGTTTATCATCAGGGACCTCGAGAGGCTACACCTTC. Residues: CASSLSSGTSRGYTF.

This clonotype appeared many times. DNA for the CDR3: TGCAGGGCCGTCGTTGGCGGGAGGGACCTCGGCTACGAGCAGTACTTC. It is translated as CRAVVGGRDLGYEQYF. The V gene is TRBV20-1, the J gene TRBJ2-7; 9 nucleotides agree with TRBD2. The CDR3 sequence is 16 residues long. Germline V gene lookup returns CDR1 DFQATT and CDR2 SNEGSKA (reference sequence).

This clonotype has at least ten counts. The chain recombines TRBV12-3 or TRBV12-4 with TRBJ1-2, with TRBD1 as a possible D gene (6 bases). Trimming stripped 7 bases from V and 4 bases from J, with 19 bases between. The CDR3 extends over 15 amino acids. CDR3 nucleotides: TGTGCCAGCATTGATGGCAGGGGACTGCGCTATGGCTACACCTTC. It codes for CASIDGRGLRYGYTF.

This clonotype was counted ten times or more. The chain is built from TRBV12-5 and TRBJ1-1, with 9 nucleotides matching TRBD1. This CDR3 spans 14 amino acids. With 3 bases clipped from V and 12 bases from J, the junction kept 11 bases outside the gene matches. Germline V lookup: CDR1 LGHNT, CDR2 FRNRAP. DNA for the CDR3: TGTGCTAGTGGTTTAGGGACAGGGCAATCCGAACCTTTCTTT. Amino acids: CASGLGTGQSEPFF.

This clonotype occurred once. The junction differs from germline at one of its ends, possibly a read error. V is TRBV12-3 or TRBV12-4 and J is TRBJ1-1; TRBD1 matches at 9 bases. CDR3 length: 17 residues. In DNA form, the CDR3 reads TGTGCCAGCAGTTTAGTCTGGGACAGGGTCCCCAATGCTGAAGCTTGCTTT. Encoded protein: CASSLVWDRVPNAEACF.

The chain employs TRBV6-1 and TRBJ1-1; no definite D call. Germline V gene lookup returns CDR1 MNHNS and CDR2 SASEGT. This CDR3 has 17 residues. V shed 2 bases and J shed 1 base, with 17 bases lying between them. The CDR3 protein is CASSERWGRMGNTEAFF. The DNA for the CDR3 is TGTGCCAGCAGTGAAAGGTGGGGTCGAATGGGGAACACTGAAGCTTTCTTT.

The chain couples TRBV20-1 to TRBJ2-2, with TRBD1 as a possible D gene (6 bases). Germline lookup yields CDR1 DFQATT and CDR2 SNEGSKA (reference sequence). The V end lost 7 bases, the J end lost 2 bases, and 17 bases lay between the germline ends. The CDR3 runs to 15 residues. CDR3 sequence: CSVSEAGANTGELFF. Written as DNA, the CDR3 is TGCAGTGTTAGTGAGGCAGGGGCTAACACCGGGGAGCTGTTTTTT.

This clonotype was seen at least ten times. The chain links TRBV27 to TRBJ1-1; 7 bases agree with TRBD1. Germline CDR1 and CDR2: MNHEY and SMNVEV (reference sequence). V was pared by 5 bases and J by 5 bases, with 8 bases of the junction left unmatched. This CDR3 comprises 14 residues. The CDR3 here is CASSPTGFWTEAFF. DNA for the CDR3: TGTGCCAGCAGTCCGACAGGGTTTTGGACTGAAGCTTTCTTT.

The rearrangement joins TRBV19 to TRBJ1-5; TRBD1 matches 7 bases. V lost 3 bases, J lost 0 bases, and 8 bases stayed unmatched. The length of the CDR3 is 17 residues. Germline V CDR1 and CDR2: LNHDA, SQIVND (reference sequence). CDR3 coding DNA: TGTGCCAGTAGTATGCGGACAGGCCTCAATAGCAATCAGCCCCAGCATTTT. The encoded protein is CASSMRTGLNSNQPQHF.

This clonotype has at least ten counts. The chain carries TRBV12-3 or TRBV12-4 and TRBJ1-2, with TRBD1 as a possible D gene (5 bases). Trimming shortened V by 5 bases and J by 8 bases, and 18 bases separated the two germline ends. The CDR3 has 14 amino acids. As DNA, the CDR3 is TGTGCCAGCAGTCCTGCAGAGGGGATACGAGGCTACACCTTC. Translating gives CASSPAEGIRGYTF.

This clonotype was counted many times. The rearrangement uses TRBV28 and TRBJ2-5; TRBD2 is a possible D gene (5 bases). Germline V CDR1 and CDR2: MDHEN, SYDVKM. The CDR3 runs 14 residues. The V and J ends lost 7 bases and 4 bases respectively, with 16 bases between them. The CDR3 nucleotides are TGTGCCAGCACCGCGACCGGACTCGTAGAGACCCAGTACTTC. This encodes CASTATGLVETQYF.

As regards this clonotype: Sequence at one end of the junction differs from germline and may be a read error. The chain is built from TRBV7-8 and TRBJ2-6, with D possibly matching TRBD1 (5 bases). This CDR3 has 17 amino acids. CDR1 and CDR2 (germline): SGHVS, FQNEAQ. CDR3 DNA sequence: TGTGCCAGCAGCTTAGCGACTGCAAACTCTGGGGCCAACATCCTGACTTTC. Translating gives CASSLATANSGANILTF.

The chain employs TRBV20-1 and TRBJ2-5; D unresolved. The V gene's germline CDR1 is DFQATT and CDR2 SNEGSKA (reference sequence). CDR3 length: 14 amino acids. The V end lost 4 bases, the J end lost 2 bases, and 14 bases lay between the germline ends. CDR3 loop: CSAKSTRHQETQYF. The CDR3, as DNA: TGCAGTGCTAAAAGCACTCGACATCAAGAGACCCAGTACTTC.

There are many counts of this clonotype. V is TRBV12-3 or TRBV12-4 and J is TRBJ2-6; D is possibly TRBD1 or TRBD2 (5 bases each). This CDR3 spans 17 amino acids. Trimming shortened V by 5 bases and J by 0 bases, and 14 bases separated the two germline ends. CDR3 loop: CASSPGPKISGANVLTF. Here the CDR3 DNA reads TGTGCCAGCAGTCCGGGACCCAAAATCTCTGGGGCCAACGTCCTGACTTTC.

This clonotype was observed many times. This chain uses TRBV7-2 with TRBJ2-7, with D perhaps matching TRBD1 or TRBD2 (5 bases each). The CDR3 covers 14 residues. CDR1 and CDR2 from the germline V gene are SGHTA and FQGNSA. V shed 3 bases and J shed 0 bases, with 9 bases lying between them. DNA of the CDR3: TGTGCCAGCAGCTTGAGGGGCCCCTCCTACGAGCAGTACTTC. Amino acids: CASSLRGPSYEQYF.

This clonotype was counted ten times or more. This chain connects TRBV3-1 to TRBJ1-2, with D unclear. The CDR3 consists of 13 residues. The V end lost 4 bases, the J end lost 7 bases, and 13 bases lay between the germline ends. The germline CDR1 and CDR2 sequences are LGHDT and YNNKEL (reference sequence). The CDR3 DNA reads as TGTGCCAGCAGCCTCTTCTCAGGTTCTGGCTACACCTTC. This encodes CASSLFSGSGYTF.